The clone carrying this T cell receptor beta chain was seen just once. Germline V gene lookup returns CDR1 MGHDK and CDR2 SYGVNS. Germline trimming cut 4 bases from V and 4 bases from J; bases unmatched to any gene: 13. The CDR3 consists of 17 residues. These data are taken from a study of blood T cell repertoires in COVID-19. Study overall: In each case, the material was cDNA or gDNA derived from T cells, B-cell-depleted T cells, or PBMCs.

Original analysis: Reference gene primer amplification in the assay estimated nucleated cell counts. Assay used: immunoSEQ multiplex PCR; TCRdb lists only in-frame clones, some missing. V, J and clone size are those of that table, while D and trimming were read from the DNA. Among some 140,000 clones listed, 65% to 80% were seen once. The source of this sequence is a man aged 55 to 70 with acute or convalescent COVID-19. Material for sequencing was peripheral blood. V and J are TRBV25-1 and TRBJ1-2; the match to TRBD1 covers 9 bases. The DNA for the CDR3 is TGTGCCAGCAGTGGTCCCGGGACAGGGAAATTGGGCTATGGCTACACCTTC. Protein product: CASSGPGTGKLGYGYTF.